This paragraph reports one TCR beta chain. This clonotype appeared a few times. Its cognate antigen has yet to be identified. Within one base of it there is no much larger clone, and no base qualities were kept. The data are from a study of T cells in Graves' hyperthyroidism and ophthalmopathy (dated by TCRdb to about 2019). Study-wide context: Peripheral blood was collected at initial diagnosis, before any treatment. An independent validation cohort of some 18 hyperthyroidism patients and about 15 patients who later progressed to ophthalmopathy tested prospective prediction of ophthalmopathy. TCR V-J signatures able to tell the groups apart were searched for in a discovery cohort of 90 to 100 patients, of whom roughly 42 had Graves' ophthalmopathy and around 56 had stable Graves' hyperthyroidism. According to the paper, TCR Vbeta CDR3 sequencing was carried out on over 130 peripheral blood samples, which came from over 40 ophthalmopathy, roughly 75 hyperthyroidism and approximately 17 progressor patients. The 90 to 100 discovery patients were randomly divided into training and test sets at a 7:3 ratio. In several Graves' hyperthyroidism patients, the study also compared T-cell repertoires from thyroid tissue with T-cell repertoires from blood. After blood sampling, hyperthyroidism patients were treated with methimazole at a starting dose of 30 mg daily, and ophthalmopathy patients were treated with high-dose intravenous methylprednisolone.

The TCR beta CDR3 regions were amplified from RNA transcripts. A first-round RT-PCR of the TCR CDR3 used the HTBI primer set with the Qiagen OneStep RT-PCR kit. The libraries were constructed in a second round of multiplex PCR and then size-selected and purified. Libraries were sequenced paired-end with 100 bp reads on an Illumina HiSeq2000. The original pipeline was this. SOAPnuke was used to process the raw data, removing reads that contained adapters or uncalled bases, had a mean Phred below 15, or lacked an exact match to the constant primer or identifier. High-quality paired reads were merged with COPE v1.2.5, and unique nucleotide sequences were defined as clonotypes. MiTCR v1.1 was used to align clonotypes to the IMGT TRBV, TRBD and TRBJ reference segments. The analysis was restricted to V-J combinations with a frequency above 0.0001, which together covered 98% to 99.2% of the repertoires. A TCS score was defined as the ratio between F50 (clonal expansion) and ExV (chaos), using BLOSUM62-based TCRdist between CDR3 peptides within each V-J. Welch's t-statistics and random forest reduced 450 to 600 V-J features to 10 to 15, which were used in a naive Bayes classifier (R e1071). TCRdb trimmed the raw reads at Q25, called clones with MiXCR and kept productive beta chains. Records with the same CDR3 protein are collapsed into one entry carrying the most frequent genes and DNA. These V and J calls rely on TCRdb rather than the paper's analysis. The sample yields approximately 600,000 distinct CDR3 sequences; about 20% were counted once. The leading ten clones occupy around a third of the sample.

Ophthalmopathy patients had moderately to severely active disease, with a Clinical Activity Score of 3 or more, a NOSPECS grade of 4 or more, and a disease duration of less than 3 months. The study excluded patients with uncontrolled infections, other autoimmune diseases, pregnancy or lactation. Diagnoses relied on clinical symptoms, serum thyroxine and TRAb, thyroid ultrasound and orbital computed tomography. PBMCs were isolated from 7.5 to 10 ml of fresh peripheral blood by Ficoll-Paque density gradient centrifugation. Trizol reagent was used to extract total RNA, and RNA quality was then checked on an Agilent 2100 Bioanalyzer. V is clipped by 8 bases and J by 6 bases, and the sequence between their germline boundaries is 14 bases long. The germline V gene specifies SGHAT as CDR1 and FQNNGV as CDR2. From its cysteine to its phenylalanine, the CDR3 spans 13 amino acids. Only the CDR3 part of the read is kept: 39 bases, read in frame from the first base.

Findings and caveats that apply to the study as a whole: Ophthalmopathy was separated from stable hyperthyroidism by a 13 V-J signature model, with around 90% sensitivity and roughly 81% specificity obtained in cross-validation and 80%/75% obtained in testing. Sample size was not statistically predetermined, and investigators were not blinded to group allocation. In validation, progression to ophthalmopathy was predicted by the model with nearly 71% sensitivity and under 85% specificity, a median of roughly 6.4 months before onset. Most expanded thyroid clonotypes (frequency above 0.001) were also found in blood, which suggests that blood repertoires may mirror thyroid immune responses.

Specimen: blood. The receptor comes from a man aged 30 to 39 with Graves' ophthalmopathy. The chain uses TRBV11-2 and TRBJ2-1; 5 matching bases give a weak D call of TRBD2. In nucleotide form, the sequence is TGTGCCAGCCCCGCCCCGGCGGGCAATGAGCAGTTCTTC. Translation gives CASPAPAGNEQFF.